The rows below give T cell receptor beta chains drawn from one sample of a study of shared clonotypes between healthy human individuals. The method was immunoSEQ multiplex PCR; TCRdb's version includes in-frame clones alone and lacks a portion of them. The table lists hundreds of thousands of clones, approximately 96% of them singletons. Sequenced: naive CD8+ T cells sorted from blood. The receptors were sampled from a woman aged 25 to 39 in good health. Both conserved end residues are part of each CDR3. The D gene is left open where the match is weak. Clone size, where shown, is once, few, many, or a class for clones that have expanded.

d_call: TRBD1; j_call: TRBJ2-1; clone_size: -; v_call: TRBV7-6; cdr3_aa: CASSLVTGGRDEQFF; cdr3_nt: TGTGCCAGCAGCTTAGTGACAGGGGGCAGGGATGAGCAGTTCTTC
d_call: TRBD1; j_call: TRBJ1-2; clone_size: -; v_call: TRBV6-5; cdr3_aa: CASSYFLTGALDGYTF; cdr3_nt: TGTGCCAGCAGTTATTTCCTTACAGGGGCCCTCGATGGCTACACCTTC
d_call: -; j_call: TRBJ2-7; clone_size: -; v_call: TRBV2; cdr3_aa: CASSGQVSYEQYF; cdr3_nt: TGTGCCAGCAGTGGCCAGGTATCCTACGAGCAGTACTTC
d_call: TRBD1; j_call: TRBJ2-7; clone_size: -; v_call: TRBV5-4; cdr3_aa: CASSPQDRGHEQYF; cdr3_nt: TGTGCCAGCAGCCCTCAGGACAGGGGACACGAGCAGTACTTC
d_call: TRBD1; j_call: TRBJ2-7; clone_size: few; v_call: TRBV27; cdr3_aa: CASRSGTGSYEQYF; cdr3_nt: TGTGCCAGCAGGTCCGGGACAGGGTCCTACGAGCAGTACTTC
d_call: TRBD1; j_call: TRBJ2-7; clone_size: -; v_call: TRBV25-1; cdr3_aa: CASSVGQGSEQYF; cdr3_nt: TGTGCCAGCAGTGTAGGACAGGGATCCGAGCAGTACTTC
d_call: TRBD1; j_call: TRBJ2-5; clone_size: -; v_call: TRBV7-8; cdr3_aa: CASSLEGTGSAQETQYF; cdr3_nt: TGTGCCAGCAGCTTAGAAGGGACAGGGTCGGCGCAAGAGACCCAGTACTTC
d_call: -; j_call: TRBJ1-2; clone_size: -; v_call: TRBV28; cdr3_aa: CASSFPNGGYGYTF; cdr3_nt: TGTGCCAGCAGTTTCCCCAACGGGGGCTATGGCTACACCTTC
d_call: -; j_call: TRBJ1-3; clone_size: -; v_call: TRBV2; cdr3_aa: CASWGSAGNTIYF; cdr3_nt: TGTGCCAGCTGGGGGAGCGCTGGAAACACCATATATTTT
d_call: -; j_call: TRBJ2-1; clone_size: -; v_call: TRBV29-1; cdr3_aa: CSVVGGALRNNEQFF; cdr3_nt: TGCAGCGTTGTTGGGGGAGCCCTTAGAAACAATGAGCAGTTCTTC
d_call: -; j_call: TRBJ1-5; clone_size: few; v_call: TRBV21-1; cdr3_aa: CASSRTGFQPQHF; cdr3_nt: TGTGCCAGCTCCAGGACAGGGTTTCAGCCCCAGCATTTT
d_call: -; j_call: TRBJ2-1; clone_size: -; v_call: TRBV7-8; cdr3_aa: CASSSSLGYNEQFF; cdr3_nt: TGTGCCAGCAGCAGCTCCTTAGGGTACAATGAGCAGTTCTTC
d_call: TRBD2; j_call: TRBJ2-1; clone_size: -; v_call: TRBV27; cdr3_aa: CASSLSAGVNEQFF; cdr3_nt: TGTGCCAGCAGTTTATCGGCGGGAGTCAATGAGCAGTTCTTC
d_call: -; j_call: TRBJ1-5; clone_size: -; v_call: TRBV30; cdr3_aa: CAWGARPNQPQHF; cdr3_nt: TGTGCCTGGGGGGCCAGACCGAATCAGCCCCAGCATTTT
d_call: TRBD2; j_call: TRBJ2-7; clone_size: once; v_call: TRBV7-8; cdr3_aa: CASSSEPPASGNYEQYF; cdr3_nt: TGTGCCAGCAGCTCAGAGCCTCCGGCTAGCGGAAATTACGAGCAGTACTTC
d_call: TRBD1; j_call: TRBJ1-4; clone_size: once; v_call: TRBV5-1; cdr3_aa: CASSGDSNEKLFF; cdr3_nt: TGCGCCAGCAGCGGGGACAGTAATGAAAAACTGTTTTTT
d_call: -; j_call: TRBJ1-1; clone_size: -; v_call: TRBV25-1; cdr3_aa: CASSEVDGMNTEAFF; cdr3_nt: TGTGCCAGCAGTGAAGTGGACGGGATGAACACTGAAGCTTTCTTT
d_call: -; j_call: TRBJ2-5; clone_size: -; v_call: TRBV5-4; cdr3_aa: CASSFGQETQYF; cdr3_nt: TGTGCCAGCAGCTTCGGGCAAGAGACCCAGTACTTC
d_call: -; j_call: TRBJ1-1; clone_size: -; v_call: TRBV10-1; cdr3_aa: CASSESGGRLAEAFF; cdr3_nt: TGCGCCAGCAGTGAGTCTGGGGGGCGCCTCGCTGAAGCTTTCTTT
d_call: -; j_call: TRBJ2-2; clone_size: -; v_call: TRBV5-1; cdr3_aa: CASSLPGAGQRTGELFF; cdr3_nt: TGCGCCAGCAGCTTACCAGGGGCCGGTCAACGCACCGGGGAGCTGTTTTTT
d_call: -; j_call: TRBJ2-1; clone_size: -; v_call: TRBV11-2; cdr3_aa: CASSSDNNEQFF; cdr3_nt: TGTGCCAGCAGCTCAGACAACAATGAGCAGTTCTTC
d_call: TRBD1; j_call: TRBJ2-3; clone_size: -; v_call: TRBV28; cdr3_aa: CASYRGRFADTQYF; cdr3_nt: TGTGCCAGCTACAGGGGGCGTTTTGCAGATACGCAGTATTTT
d_call: -; j_call: TRBJ2-5; clone_size: -; v_call: TRBV21-1; cdr3_aa: CASSKEDRETQYF; cdr3_nt: TGTGCCAGCAGCAAAGAGGACAGAGAGACCCAGTACTTC
d_call: TRBD2; j_call: TRBJ2-5; clone_size: -; v_call: TRBV6-1; cdr3_aa: CATSGAGVRPQETQYF; cdr3_nt: TGTGCCACCAGTGGAGCGGGAGTTCGCCCCCAAGAGACCCAGTACTTC
d_call: -; j_call: TRBJ2-7; clone_size: -; v_call: TRBV27; cdr3_aa: CASAIAFHYEQYF; cdr3_nt: TGTGCCAGCGCAATAGCGTTTCACTACGAGCAGTACTTC
d_call: TRBD2; j_call: TRBJ2-1; clone_size: -; v_call: TRBV7-9; cdr3_aa: CASSSTKAGVPYNEQFF; cdr3_nt: TGTGCCAGCAGCTCCACAAAAGCGGGAGTCCCCTACAATGAGCAGTTCTTC
d_call: -; j_call: TRBJ2-7; clone_size: -; v_call: TRBV28; cdr3_aa: CASSRTLYEQYF; cdr3_nt: TGTGCCAGCAGCCGGACGCTCTACGAGCAGTACTTC
d_call: -; j_call: TRBJ2-7; clone_size: -; v_call: TRBV19; cdr3_aa: CATHPRGAPNYEQYF; cdr3_nt: TGTGCCACTCACCCTCGGGGGGCCCCAAACTACGAGCAGTACTTC
d_call: -; j_call: TRBJ1-5; clone_size: few; v_call: TRBV5-6; cdr3_aa: CASSFGGNQPQHF; cdr3_nt: TGTGCCAGCAGCTTTGGAGGTAATCAGCCCCAGCATTTT
d_call: -; j_call: TRBJ1-4; clone_size: -; v_call: TRBV29-1; cdr3_aa: CSVEDEKLFF; cdr3_nt: TGCAGCGTTGAAGACGAAAAACTGTTTTTT
d_call: -; j_call: TRBJ2-3; clone_size: -; v_call: TRBV11-2; cdr3_aa: CATSSRAGIVDTQYF; cdr3_nt: TGTGCCACAAGTAGCAGGGCGGGGATTGTGGATACGCAGTATTTT
d_call: TRBD1; j_call: TRBJ1-1; clone_size: -; v_call: TRBV29-1; cdr3_aa: CSVRTGLNTEAFF; cdr3_nt: TGCAGCGTTAGGACAGGGCTGAACACTGAAGCTTTCTTT
d_call: -; j_call: TRBJ2-6; clone_size: -; v_call: TRBV27; cdr3_aa: CASSPNPLGAVSSGANVLTF; cdr3_nt: TGTGCCAGCAGTCCCAACCCACTTGGTGCGGTTAGCTCTGGGGCCAACGTCCTGACTTTC
d_call: -; j_call: TRBJ2-2; clone_size: -; v_call: TRBV4-1; cdr3_aa: CASSPAWAGELFF; cdr3_nt: TGCGCCAGCAGCCCCGCTTGGGCCGGGGAGCTGTTTTTT
d_call: -; j_call: TRBJ2-7; clone_size: -; v_call: TRBV19; cdr3_aa: CASSGLLQVGEQYF; cdr3_nt: TGTGCCAGTAGTGGACTTTTGCAGGTGGGAGAGCAGTACTTC
d_call: -; j_call: TRBJ2-1; clone_size: once; v_call: TRBV5-1; cdr3_aa: CASGLGGSSYNEQFF; cdr3_nt: TGCGCCAGCGGTCTCGGGGGTAGCTCCTACAATGAGCAGTTCTTC
d_call: TRBD2; j_call: TRBJ2-1; clone_size: -; v_call: TRBV11-2; cdr3_aa: CASSLVRGTTYNEQFF; cdr3_nt: TGTGCCAGCAGCTTAGTACGCGGGACTACCTACAATGAGCAGTTCTTC
d_call: TRBD1; j_call: TRBJ2-5; clone_size: -; v_call: TRBV30; cdr3_aa: CAWSVATGGFEQYF; cdr3_nt: TGTGCCTGGAGTGTAGCTACAGGGGGCTTTGAGCAGTACTTC
d_call: -; j_call: TRBJ1-2; clone_size: -; v_call: TRBV20-1; cdr3_aa: CSAPDYGYTF; cdr3_nt: TGCAGTGCTCCCGATTATGGCTACACCTTC
d_call: TRBD1; j_call: TRBJ2-1; clone_size: -; v_call: TRBV27; cdr3_aa: CASSWDRYNEQFF; cdr3_nt: TGTGCCAGCAGTTGGGACAGATACAATGAGCAGTTCTTC
d_call: -; j_call: TRBJ2-7; clone_size: -; v_call: TRBV7-6; cdr3_aa: CASSLTPGAEGQYF; cdr3_nt: TGTGCCAGCAGCTTAACACCAGGGGCCGAGGGGCAGTACTTC